These 32 T cell receptor beta chains were sequenced from one sample in a study of breast tumors, draining lymph nodes, adjacent tissues. Samples came from axillary lymph nodes draining the breast cancer. Each CDR3 protein gets one entry after TCRdb re-called the multiplex PCR reads with MiXCR. The sample carries about 270,000 distinct CDR3 sequences, roughly 30% recorded once. The specimen was axillary lymph node tissue. All receptors derive from a female donor with breast cancer. Some clones in this sample may be carry-over from other donors' samples.

As regards this clonotype: This may come from a read error, since a much larger clone is one base off. This sequence joins TRBV5-1 and TRBJ2-5; TRBD2 might be the D (5 bases). CDR1 SGHRS and CDR2 YFSETQ come from the germline V gene. This CDR3 is 15 amino acids long. The CDR3 protein is CASSLEGSRWETQHF. The CDR3 DNA is TGCGCCAGCAGCTTAGAAGGTAGTAGGTGGGAGACCCAGCACTTC.

A remark on this clonotype: A read error may explain this, as a much larger clone is one base away. The V gene is TRBV20-1, the J gene TRBJ2-1; D remains unclear. The CDR3 has 12 residues. Germline CDR1 is DFQATT and CDR2 is SNEGSKA (reference sequence). This CDR3 reads CSVGIPYNEQSF. For the CDR3, the DNA is TGCAGTGTTGGGATCCCCTACAATGAGCAGTCCTTC.

Remarks on this clonotype: A much larger clone lies a single base off, so this may be a read error. The chain links TRBV9 to TRBJ2-1; weak D call: TRBD1 (6 bases). The length of the CDR3 is 13 residues. Looked up from germline, CDR1 is SGDLS and CDR2 is YYNGEE. The CDR3 sequence: CASSTGPYSEQFF. The CDR3 bases are TGTGCCAGCAGCACAGGGCCCTACAGTGAGCAGTTCTTC.

This clonotype has ten or more counts. The chain is built from TRBV19 and TRBJ2-1; TRBD2 matches at 10 bases. CDR3 length: 15 amino acids. From germline, CDR1 is LNHDA and CDR2 SQIVND (reference sequence). V was pared by 1 base and J by 7 bases, with 4 bases of the junction left unmatched. CDR3 amino acids: CASSIASGSQNEQFF. The DNA for the CDR3 is TGTGCCAGTAGTATAGCTAGCGGGAGTCAGAATGAGCAGTTCTTC.

V and J are TRBV28 and TRBJ1-4; perhaps TRBD1 as D (6 bases). The CDR3 consists of 15 residues. Germline loops: CDR1 MDHEN, CDR2 SYDVKM. Between the trimmed V and J ends, which lost 2 bases and 4 bases, there was a span of 11 bases. CDR3 region: CASSLQQGYNEKLFF. CDR3 nucleotide sequence: TGTGCCAGCAGTTTACAACAGGGTTATAATGAAAAACTGTTTTTT.

As to this clonotype: Relative to the germline gene, one junction end is altered; a read error may explain this. V is TRBV20-1 and J is TRBJ1-2, with D hard to call. Germline CDR1 and CDR2: DFQATT and SNEGSKA (reference sequence). This CDR3 contains 13 residues. CDR3 sequence (DNA): TGCAGTGCTAGAGGGTCGGGTCCCTATGGCAACACCTTC. This sequence encodes CSARGSGPYGNTF.

This clonotype was seen repeatedly, ten times or more. The chain employs TRBV12-3 or TRBV12-4 and TRBJ2-3; D is undetermined. The CDR3 covers 12 residues. Trimming pared 2 bases from V and 6 bases from J, leaving 6 bases between. The CDR3 DNA is TGTGCCAGCAGTTTAAGGCGGGATACGCAGTATTTT. This encodes CASSLRRDTQYF.

This clonotype was counted only a few times. This rearrangement joins TRBV18 to TRBJ1-4; D gene uncertain. The germline CDR1 and CDR2 sequences are KGHSH and LQKENI. This CDR3 has 13 residues. V lost 3 bases and J lost 0, with 2 bases in between. The CDR3 protein is CASSPSTNEKLFF. As DNA, the CDR3 is TGTGCCAGCTCACCGTCAACTAATGAAAAACTGTTTTTT. Looking up the rest from reference TRBV18 and TRBJ1-4 gives the full variable domain: NAGVMQNPRHLVRRRGQEARLRCSPMKGHSHVYWYRQLPEEGLKFMVYLQKENIIDESGMPKERFSAEFPKEGPSILRIQQVVRGDSAAYFCASSPSTNEKLFFGSGTQLSVL.

The V gene is TRBV20-1, the J gene TRBJ2-6, with unresolved D. The V gene's germline CDR1 is DFQATT and CDR2 SNEGSKA (reference sequence). V was pared by 0 bases and J by 5 bases, with 5 bases between. This CDR3 spans 13 amino acids. The CDR3 here is CSARDSRANVLTF. The CDR3 DNA reads TGCAGTGCTAGAGATTCTAGGGCCAACGTCCTGACTTTC.

As regards this clonotype: A much larger clone differs from this one at a single base, so this may be a read error. The chain links TRBV7-9 to TRBJ2-7; D possibly corresponds to TRBD1 (5 bases). Germline V gene sequence: CDR1 SEHNR, CDR2 FQNEAQ (reference sequence). The CDR3 is 14 amino acids. The CDR3 loop is CASSSGRLGHEQHF. The CDR3 DNA reads as TGTGCCAGCAGCTCCGGACGGCTCGGACACGAGCAGCACTTC.

This clonotype was seen many times. V is TRBV20-1 and J is TRBJ2-7; D might be TRBD2 (6 bases). Trimming left V 5 bases short and J 0 bases short, with 8 bases between. Per the germline V gene, CDR1 is DFQATT and CDR2 is SNEGSKA (reference sequence). There are 12 residues in the CDR3. As DNA, the CDR3 is TGCAGTGCTGGGGGACTCTCCTACGAGCAGTACTTC. It is translated as CSAGGLSYEQYF.

This clonotype occurred many times. The rearrangement uses TRBV29-1 and TRBJ2-1; 8 bases are shared with TRBD2. This CDR3 is 15 amino acids long. V shed 8 bases, J shed 8 bases, and the junction held 17 bases outside the gene matches. Germline V lookup: CDR1 SQVTM, CDR2 ANQGSEA. CDR3 coding DNA: TGCAGCCCCCCGGGTTCCAGCGGGAGTCTCCATGAGCAGTTCTTC. Amino acids: CSPPGSSGSLHEQFF.

On this clonotype: Given a much more abundant clone one base away, this may be a read error. Given the absence of the conserved phenylalanine or tryptophan at the CDR3 end, a read error is likely. This chain joins TRBV9 and TRBJ2-7, with 9 bases fitting TRBD1. The junction had 4 bases not matched to a gene; V was cut back by 4 bases and J by 2 bases. The CDR3 contains 14 residues. Germline CDR1 and CDR2: SGDLS and YYNGEE. CDR3 loop: CASSPRTGAYEQYS. The DNA for the CDR3 is TGTGCCAGCAGCCCCCGGACAGGGGCCTACGAGCAGTACTCC.

As for this clonotype: One base away lies a much larger clone, so this may be a sequencing read error. The rearrangement uses TRBV5-1 and TRBJ2-1; D tentatively reads TRBD1 or TRBD2 (5 bases each). CDR3 length equals 18 residues. Germline lookup yields CDR1 SGHRS and CDR2 YFSETQ. CDR3 loop: CAGRDSEAGRYVYNEQFF. DNA for the CDR3: TGCGCCGGCAGGGATTCGGAGGCAGGCCGATATGTATACAATGAGCAGTTCTTC.

There are many counts of this clonotype. The rearrangement uses TRBV20-1 and TRBJ2-1; TRBD1 aligns across 9 bases. Germline V CDR1 and CDR2: DFQATT, SNEGSKA (reference sequence). This CDR3 region has 15 residues. The CDR3 DNA follows: TGCAGCCCAATAAACCGCCGGGACAGGGACAATGAGCAGTTCTTC. Its translation is CSPINRRDRDNEQFF.

This clonotype appeared a few times. This may come from a read error, since a much larger clone is one base off. The chain uses TRBV20-1 and TRBJ2-5; D may be TRBD2 (5 bases). There are 12 residues in the CDR3. Germline lookup yields CDR1 DFQATT and CDR2 SNEGSKA (reference sequence). CDR3 sequence: CSARDERETPYF. CDR3 DNA sequence: TGCAGTGCTAGAGATGAAAGGGAGACCCCGTACTTC.

In this sample, this clonotype turned up a few times. The chain carries TRBV30 and TRBJ2-3, with D perhaps given as TRBD1 or TRBD2 (6 bases each). The germline V gene has CDR1 GTSNPN and CDR2 SVGIG (reference sequence). This CDR3 comprises 15 residues. Trimming removed 1 base from V and 0 bases from J, with 11 bases in between. DNA of the CDR3: TGTGCCTGGAGTGAAGGGGGGATAAGCACAGATACGCAGTATTTT. Amino acid sequence: CAWSEGGISTDTQYF.

The chain employs TRBV3-1 and TRBJ2-1; TRBD1 might be the D (5 bases). The CDR3 length is 13 residues. V lost 1 base and J lost 12, with 13 bases in between. Germline V gene data show CDR1 as LGHDT and CDR2 as YNNKEL (reference sequence). For the CDR3, the DNA is TGTGCCAGCAGCCAAGGGACAACCGCCGGGCAGTTCTTC. It encodes CASSQGTTAGQFF.

The V and J genes are TRBV10-1 and TRBJ2-5; no clear D. Trimming shortened V by 0 bases and J by 3 bases, and 2 bases separated the two germline ends. This CDR3 has 12 residues. Germline CDR1 and CDR2: WNHNN and SYGVQD (reference sequence). The CDR3 bases are TGCGCCAGCAGTGAGTCTAAAGAGACCCAGTACTTC. Translating it yields CASSESKETQYF.

This clonotype has a handful of counts. The rearrangement uses TRBV15 and TRBJ1-1, with D perhaps TRBD1 (5 bases). Trimming removed 5 bases at V and 4 bases at J, with 11 bases between. The CDR3 runs to 13 residues. Germline CDR1 reads LNHNV; CDR2 reads YYDKDF (reference sequence). The CDR3: CATSAGLGTEAFF. Written as DNA, the CDR3 is TGTGCCACCAGCGCAGGGTTAGGCACTGAAGCTTTCTTT.

Regarding this clonotype: This likely comes from a read error, as the CDR3 has no conserved phenylalanine or tryptophan at its end. This sequence joins TRBV12-3 or TRBV12-4 and TRBJ1-5; D not certain. Trimming stripped 1 base from V and 4 bases from J, with 5 bases between. The CDR3 covers 13 residues. The CDR3 coding sequence is TGTGCCAGCAGTTTAGGGGTTAATCAGCCCCAGCATCTT. Its protein product is CASSLGVNQPQHL.

About this clonotype: Germline and junction disagree at one end, which may indicate a read error. As DNA, the CDR3 is TGTGCCAGCAGCTTAAAATCCGGCAGGATGGCCCCGAACCCCGGGGAGCTGTTTTTT. Protein: CASSLKSGRMAPNPGELFF. The chain employs TRBV7-9 and TRBJ2-2; D is unclear. Germline-derived CDR1 and CDR2 are SEHNR and FQNEAQ (reference sequence). The CDR3 runs 19 residues.

The sample holds a few counts of this clonotype. CDR3 residues: CASRLTGGDYGYTF. The CDR3, as DNA: TGTGCCAGCAGGCTGACAGGGGGCGACTATGGCTACACCTTC. The chain couples TRBV28 to TRBJ1-2; 10 positions match TRBD1. After removal of 6 bases from V and 3 bases from J, the junction contained 4 bases not matched to a gene. Germline CDR1 MDHEN, CDR2 SYDVKM. CDR3 size: 14 residues.

This clonotype was counted ten times or more. The V call is TRBV20-1, the J call TRBJ2-5; TRBD2 aligns across 12 bases. The CDR3 consists of 14 residues. Germline trimming cut 3 bases from V and 5 bases from J; bases unmatched to any gene: 4. Germline-derived CDR1 and CDR2 are DFQATT and SNEGSKA (reference sequence). In DNA, the CDR3 is TGCAGTGCTAGCCCGCTAGCGGGAGGGGAGACCCAGTACTTC. Translating gives CSASPLAGGETQYF.

The chain joins TRBV2 to TRBJ1-4; a weak D match, TRBD1 (5 bases). CDR3 length: 15 amino acids. Germline V lookup: CDR1 SNHLY, CDR2 FYNNEI. Trimming cost V 0 bases and J 2 bases, with 7 bases left between them. CDR3 nucleotides: TGTGCCAGCAGTGAAGCTGGGGGGACTAATGAAAAACTGTTTTTT. This translates into CASSEAGGTNEKLFF. Filled out from reference TRBV2 and TRBJ1-4, the complete variable domain reads EPEVTQTPSHQVTQMGQEVILRCVPISNHLYFYWYRQILGQKVEFLVSFYNNEISEKSEIFDDQFSVERPDGSNFTLKIRSTKLEDSAMYFCASSEAGGTNEKLFFGSGTQLSVL.

This clonotype appeared a single time. Being one base from a much bigger clone, this may be a read error. This chain connects TRBV12-3 or TRBV12-4 to TRBJ2-2; TRBD2 is a possible D gene (6 bases). Trimming shortened V by 7 bases and J by 0 bases, and 15 bases separated the two germline ends. The CDR3 runs to 16 residues. This CDR3 is CASTLRGRANTGELFF. The CDR3 DNA reads as TGTGCCAGCACCCTTCGGGGGAGAGCGAACACCGGGGAGCTGTTTTTT.

This clonotype was observed at least ten times. V usage is TRBV12-3 or TRBV12-4 and J usage is TRBJ1-2; D is possibly TRBD1 (5 bases). This CDR3 has 19 amino acids. V lost 3 bases, J lost 6 bases, and 29 bases lay in between. Here the CDR3 DNA reads TGTGCCAGCAGTTTTAGTCTTCGACCCGACAAGCCTTGGGACGATGGCTACACCTTC. Amino acid sequence: CASSFSLRPDKPWDDGYTF.

The sample holds many counts of this clonotype. This rearrangement joins TRBV7-2 to TRBJ2-5; 8 bases match TRBD2. Germline-derived CDR1 and CDR2 are SGHTA and FQGNSA. The CDR3 extends over 15 amino acids. Trimming at V came to 4 bases and at J to 1 base, leaving 5 bases not matched to a gene. In nucleotides, the CDR3 is TGTGCCAGCAGCTCCCCAACTAGCGGCCAAGAGACCCAGTACTTC. It codes for CASSSPTSGQETQYF.

This clonotype was seen at least ten times. The chain carries TRBV9 and TRBJ2-2; D might be TRBD2 (6 bases). Per germline, CDR1 SGDLS and CDR2 YYNGEE. CDR3 length: 14 amino acids. The V gene lost 0 bases and the J gene lost 9 bases, with 12 bases spanning the gap. The CDR3 DNA follows: TGTGCCAGCAGCGTAGAAGGAGGGGCAAGGGAGCTGTTTTTT. It is translated as CASSVEGGARELFF.

Of note for this clonotype: A much larger clone differs from this one at a single base, so this may be a read error. The chain employs TRBV5-1 and TRBJ2-7; D not certain. The CDR3 has 12 residues. V lost 3 bases, J lost 3 bases, and 7 bases lay in between. CDR1 is SGHRS, CDR2 YFSETQ, per germline. In DNA form, the CDR3 reads TGCGCCAGCAGCTCGGACCACTACGAGCAGTACTTC. Its translation: CASSSDHYEQYF.

For this clonotype: A much larger clone differs from this one at a single base, so this may be a read error. The rearrangement joins TRBV6-1 to TRBJ2-1, with D tentatively TRBD2 (5 bases). Germline V CDR1 and CDR2: MNHNS, SASEGT. CDR3 length: 15 residues. Trimming took 1 base from V and 4 from J, leaving 11 bases between them. Written as DNA, the CDR3 is TGTGCCAGCAGTGAAGATGAGGGTGCATACAATGAGCAGTTCTTC. This encodes CASSEDEGAYNEQFF.

The table lists this clonotype with many counts. The V and J genes are TRBV20-1 and TRBJ2-1, with TRBD2 matching over 8 bases. The CDR3 contains 15 residues. Per the germline V gene, CDR1 is DFQATT and CDR2 is SNEGSKA (reference sequence). V trimming: 3 bases; J trimming: 7 bases; junction bases outside the gene matches: 11. CDR3 loop: CSARGYRLAGNEQFF. The DNA for the CDR3 is TGCAGTGCTAGGGGTTACCGGCTAGCGGGTAATGAGCAGTTCTTC.